The next 8 T cell receptor beta chains were all read from a single sample in a study of cytomegalovirus exposure and HLA in healthy donors. In the PCR, 60 Vbeta and 13 Jbeta primers were used. The data were produced by immunoSEQ multiplex PCR, yet TCRdb's version contains in-frame clones alone and is incomplete. This table lists 130,000 or so clones. The sample consisted of PBMCs. All receptors derive from a middle-aged woman in good health and CMV-seronegative.

CDR3 DNA: TGTGCCAGCGGAACTAGCCAGAACCCCTCCTACGAGCAGTACTTC. It translates to CASGTSQNPSYEQYF. The chain carries TRBV6-1 and TRBJ2-7; the D gene is possibly TRBD2 (6 bases). The CDR3 loop spans 15 amino acids. The V gene lost 8 bases and the J gene lost 0 bases, with 17 bases spanning the gap. Germline assignment: CDR1 MNHNS and CDR2 SASEGT.

The genes are TRBV10-3 and TRBJ1-1; D is possibly TRBD1 (5 bases). The CDR3 runs 13 residues. The germline CDR1 and CDR2 sequences are ENHRY and SYGVKD. V was trimmed by 11 bases and J by 6 bases, leaving 19 bases between them. CDR3 DNA: TGTGCCGTCCGCGGCGGGGCGCCCGCTGAAGCTTTCTTT. Translation gives CAVRGGAPAEAFF.

The rearrangement joins TRBV19 to TRBJ2-5, with 7 bases lining up with TRBD2. The CDR3 sequence is 17 residues long. Germline CDR1 LNHDA, CDR2 SQIVND (reference sequence). Trimming took 6 bases from V and 1 from J; bases not matched to a gene: 14. CDR3 nucleotide sequence: TGTGCCAGTAGCCGCCAGGGAAGCGGGGCTGGCCAAGAGACCCAGTACTTC. Encoded protein: CASSRQGSGAGQETQYF.

The chain uses TRBV6-1 and TRBJ2-5, with TRBD1 identical over 12 bases. The J call may not be correct, given that the DNA end is closer to TRBJ2-7. Germline lookup yields CDR1 MNHNS and CDR2 SASEGT. This CDR3 has 14 amino acids. In DNA, the CDR3 is TGTGCCGGGGGGACAGGGGGCGTTGGCTACGAGCAGTACTTC. Its protein product is CAGGTGGVGYEQYF.

V and J are TRBV6-5 and TRBJ1-3, with D possibly being TRBD1 (5 bases). Trimming cost V 5 bases and J 2 bases, with 10 bases left between them. CDR1 is MNHEY and CDR2 is SVGAGI in the germline V gene. CDR3 length: 14 amino acids. The CDR3 sequence is CASSPTAPGNTIYF. CDR3 coding DNA: TGTGCCAGCAGTCCGACAGCCCCTGGAAACACCATATATTTT.

This chain links TRBV6-5 with TRBJ1-2; possibly TRBD1 for D (6 bases). Germline loops: CDR1 MNHEY, CDR2 SVGAGI. Trimming left V 5 bases short and J 6 bases short, with 16 bases between. The CDR3 covers 14 residues. CDR3 in DNA: TGTGCCAGCAGTAACCCGGGTTACAGGGATGGCTACACCTTC. It specifies CASSNPGYRDGYTF.

V usage is TRBV5-1 and J usage is TRBJ2-3; maybe TRBD1 (6 bases). The CDR3 loop spans 14 amino acids. CDR1 is SGHRS, CDR2 YFSETQ, per germline. V was shortened by 2 bases and J by 3 bases, with 10 bases between the two germline ends. The CDR3 loop reads CASSFRQGTDTQYF. CDR3 coding DNA: TGCGCCAGCAGCTTCCGGCAGGGGACAGATACGCAGTATTTT.

The chain has TRBV4-2 and TRBJ2-1; D ambiguous. The CDR3 covers 16 residues. The V and J ends lost 0 bases and 0 bases respectively, with 9 bases between them. Per the germline V gene, CDR1 is LGHNA and CDR2 is YNFKEQ. The CDR3 sequence is CASSQDPRSSYNEQFF. Here the CDR3 DNA reads TGTGCCAGCAGCCAAGATCCCCGGAGCTCCTACAATGAGCAGTTCTTC.